Shown below are 15 T cell receptor beta chains from a single sample sequenced in a study of T cells in Graves' hyperthyroidism and ophthalmopathy (dated by TCRdb to the late 2010s). To prepare the library, multiplex PCR was applied. TCRdb names Illumina HiSeq 2000 as the instrument used. Amplification of TCR beta CDR3 regions was carried out from RNA transcripts. The first round of RT-PCR for the TCR CDR3 was performed with the HTBI primer set and the Qiagen OneStep RT-PCR kit. TCRdb reprocessing: public reads trimmed at Q25 with fastp, clones called with MiXCR, in-frame beta chains kept. When rows share a CDR3 protein, they turn into one entry using the most common DNA and genes. The sample data list around 300,000 distinct CDR3 sequences, and roughly an eighth of these were observed just once. The ten most abundant clones make up 30% to 40% of the sample. Sequencing used blood. Source of these receptors: a middle-aged woman with Graves' ophthalmopathy.

V gene TRBV20-1 combines with J gene TRBJ2-1, with D possibly matching TRBD1 (5 bases). Germline lookup yields CDR1 DFQATT and CDR2 SNEGSKA (reference sequence). V was pared by 6 bases and J by 3 bases, with 21 bases between. The CDR3 length is 16 residues. As DNA, the CDR3 is TGCAGTGCGATAAACCAGGGATCCCTGTTCTACAATGAGCAGTTCTTC. Translating gives CSAINQGSLFYNEQFF.

This clonotype was counted ten times or more. The chain joins TRBV7-2 to TRBJ1-2; D gene unclear. The CDR3 covers 15 residues. The ends were cut back, 2 bases at V and 8 bases at J, with 18 bases in the middle. Germline values: CDR1 SGHTA, CDR2 FQGNSA. The CDR3 sequence is CASSLNRPGIGGYTF. The CDR3 nucleotides are TGTGCCAGCAGCTTAAACCGGCCGGGGATTGGCGGCTACACCTTC.

This clonotype was picked up many times. The rearrangement uses TRBV29-1 and TRBJ2-7; TRBD1 or TRBD2 may be the D gene (6 bases each). There are 14 residues in the CDR3. V was trimmed by 5 bases and J by 3 bases, leaving 17 bases between them. CDR1 and CDR2 (germline): SQVTM, ANQGSEA. In DNA form, the CDR3 reads TGCAGCGTTAGGGGGGAGACATCATTCTACGAGCAGTACTTC. This gives the protein CSVRGETSFYEQYF.

This clonotype was recorded at least ten times. The chain is built from TRBV11-2 and TRBJ2-1; 8 nucleotides agree with TRBD2. Germline CDR1 reads SGHAT; CDR2 reads FQNNGV. The CDR3 loop spans 16 amino acids. The V segment lost 5 bases and the J segment 4 bases; nucleotides outside the gene matches: 10. The CDR3 DNA reads TGTGCCAGCAGCCGGGAGATAACTAGCGGATACAATGAGCAGTTCTTC. This translates into CASSREITSGYNEQFF.

This clonotype occurred a few times. The chain links TRBV15 to TRBJ2-4; 8 positions agree with TRBD1. Germline CDR1 LNHNV, CDR2 YYDKDF (reference sequence). V gave up 5 bases and J gave up 4 bases; unmatched junction bases: 10. The CDR3 is made up of 16 amino acids. CDR3 DNA sequence: TGTGCCACCAGCTTAGATCCGGGACAGGCGAAAAACATTCAGTACTTC. Protein sequence: CATSLDPGQAKNIQYF.

The chain has TRBV5-6 and TRBJ1-1; weak D call: TRBD1 (5 bases). The germline CDR1 and CDR2 sequences are SGHDT and YYEEEE. This CDR3 contains 13 residues. V lost 0 bases and J 5 bases, leaving 8 bases between the germline ends. CDR3: CASSLGKGTEAFF. As DNA, the CDR3 is TGTGCCAGCAGCTTGGGGAAGGGGACTGAAGCTTTCTTT.

This clonotype was observed a handful of times. The chain recombines TRBV28 with TRBJ1-2, with D unresolved. The CDR3 runs 13 residues. V gave up 8 bases and J gave up 2 bases, with 12 bases separating them. Germline CDR1 MDHEN, CDR2 SYDVKM. CDR3 loop: CASGSGKNYGYTF. The CDR3 DNA sequence: TGTGCCAGCGGTTCCGGGAAAAACTATGGCTACACCTTC.

The chain employs TRBV5-8 and TRBJ2-7, with D unclear. V lost 1 base, J lost 0 bases, and 8 bases lay in between. CDR3 size: 14 residues. The germline gives CDR1 SGHTS, CDR2 YDEGEE. The CDR3 is CASSLLRLSYEQYF. In DNA, the CDR3 is TGTGCCAGCAGCTTGTTACGGCTCTCCTACGAGCAGTACTTC.

This clonotype was counted at least ten times. The chain recombines TRBV27 with TRBJ1-1; D uncertain. The CDR3 extends over 15 amino acids. V shed 8 bases and J shed 1 base, with 17 bases lying between them. Per germline, CDR1 MNHEY and CDR2 SMNVEV (reference sequence). For the CDR3, the DNA is TGTGCCAGCCCAGGTCCCCCAAGATGGAACACTGAAGCTTTCTTT. Protein sequence: CASPGPPRWNTEAFF.

Comment on this clonotype: A read error may account for a junction end that differs from germline. The chain combines TRBV5-5 with TRBJ2-7; no reliable D call. This CDR3 spans 16 amino acids. From germline, CDR1 is SGHKS and CDR2 YYEKEE (reference sequence). The CDR3 DNA reads as TGCGCCAGCAGCCAAGGTCGTGGCCCCAAGGCTTACGAGCAGTACTTC. As protein: CASSQGRGPKAYEQYF.

There are a few counts of this clonotype. The rearrangement links TRBV6-1 to TRBJ2-5, with a tentative D call TRBD1 (6 bases). The germline V gene has CDR1 MNHNS and CDR2 SASEGT. V lost 7 bases and J 1 base, leaving 16 bases between the germline ends. CDR3 length: 15 amino acids. The CDR3 coding sequence is TGTGCCAGCACGAGAGGGGGACGAACCCAAGAGACCCAGTACTTC. It yields the protein CASTRGGRTQETQYF.

This clonotype was seen at least ten times. V and J are TRBV20-1 and TRBJ1-1, with D possibly TRBD1 on 5 matching bases. This CDR3 comprises 11 residues. Trimming left V 6 bases short and J 5 bases short, with 10 bases between. Germline values: CDR1 DFQATT, CDR2 SNEGSKA (reference sequence). CDR3 protein: CSAQGDTEAFF. Written as DNA, the CDR3 is TGCAGTGCGCAAGGGGATACTGAAGCTTTCTTT.

This clonotype was seen repeatedly, ten times or more. The genes are TRBV11-2 and TRBJ1-1, with D possibly matching TRBD1 (6 bases). Germline CDR1 SGHAT, CDR2 FQNNGV. Trimming stripped 5 bases from V and 6 bases from J, with 19 bases between. CDR3 length equals 15 residues. The CDR3 loop reads CASSTGGWGHPEAFF. CDR3 nucleotide sequence: TGTGCCAGCAGCACAGGCGGGTGGGGGCACCCTGAAGCTTTCTTT.

This clonotype was seen a few times. The chain combines TRBV29-1 with TRBJ2-1, with no clear D. The V end lost 1 base, the J end lost 0 bases, and 10 bases lay between the germline ends. There are 15 residues in the CDR3. The germline V gene encodes CDR1 SQVTM and CDR2 ANQGSEA. The CDR3 spells CSVEAPPASYNEQFF. In DNA form, the CDR3 reads TGCAGCGTTGAAGCCCCCCCGGCCTCCTACAATGAGCAGTTCTTC.

This clonotype was seen many times. The chain combines TRBV29-1 with TRBJ1-1; TRBD1 aligns across 10 bases. The trim removed 7 bases at V and 5 bases at J, leaving 7 bases unmatched. The CDR3 has 13 amino acids. CDR1 is SQVTM and CDR2 is ANQGSEA in the germline V gene. The CDR3 here is CSAGTGVRTEAFF. The CDR3 DNA sequence: TGCAGCGCCGGGACAGGGGTACGAACTGAAGCTTTCTTT.